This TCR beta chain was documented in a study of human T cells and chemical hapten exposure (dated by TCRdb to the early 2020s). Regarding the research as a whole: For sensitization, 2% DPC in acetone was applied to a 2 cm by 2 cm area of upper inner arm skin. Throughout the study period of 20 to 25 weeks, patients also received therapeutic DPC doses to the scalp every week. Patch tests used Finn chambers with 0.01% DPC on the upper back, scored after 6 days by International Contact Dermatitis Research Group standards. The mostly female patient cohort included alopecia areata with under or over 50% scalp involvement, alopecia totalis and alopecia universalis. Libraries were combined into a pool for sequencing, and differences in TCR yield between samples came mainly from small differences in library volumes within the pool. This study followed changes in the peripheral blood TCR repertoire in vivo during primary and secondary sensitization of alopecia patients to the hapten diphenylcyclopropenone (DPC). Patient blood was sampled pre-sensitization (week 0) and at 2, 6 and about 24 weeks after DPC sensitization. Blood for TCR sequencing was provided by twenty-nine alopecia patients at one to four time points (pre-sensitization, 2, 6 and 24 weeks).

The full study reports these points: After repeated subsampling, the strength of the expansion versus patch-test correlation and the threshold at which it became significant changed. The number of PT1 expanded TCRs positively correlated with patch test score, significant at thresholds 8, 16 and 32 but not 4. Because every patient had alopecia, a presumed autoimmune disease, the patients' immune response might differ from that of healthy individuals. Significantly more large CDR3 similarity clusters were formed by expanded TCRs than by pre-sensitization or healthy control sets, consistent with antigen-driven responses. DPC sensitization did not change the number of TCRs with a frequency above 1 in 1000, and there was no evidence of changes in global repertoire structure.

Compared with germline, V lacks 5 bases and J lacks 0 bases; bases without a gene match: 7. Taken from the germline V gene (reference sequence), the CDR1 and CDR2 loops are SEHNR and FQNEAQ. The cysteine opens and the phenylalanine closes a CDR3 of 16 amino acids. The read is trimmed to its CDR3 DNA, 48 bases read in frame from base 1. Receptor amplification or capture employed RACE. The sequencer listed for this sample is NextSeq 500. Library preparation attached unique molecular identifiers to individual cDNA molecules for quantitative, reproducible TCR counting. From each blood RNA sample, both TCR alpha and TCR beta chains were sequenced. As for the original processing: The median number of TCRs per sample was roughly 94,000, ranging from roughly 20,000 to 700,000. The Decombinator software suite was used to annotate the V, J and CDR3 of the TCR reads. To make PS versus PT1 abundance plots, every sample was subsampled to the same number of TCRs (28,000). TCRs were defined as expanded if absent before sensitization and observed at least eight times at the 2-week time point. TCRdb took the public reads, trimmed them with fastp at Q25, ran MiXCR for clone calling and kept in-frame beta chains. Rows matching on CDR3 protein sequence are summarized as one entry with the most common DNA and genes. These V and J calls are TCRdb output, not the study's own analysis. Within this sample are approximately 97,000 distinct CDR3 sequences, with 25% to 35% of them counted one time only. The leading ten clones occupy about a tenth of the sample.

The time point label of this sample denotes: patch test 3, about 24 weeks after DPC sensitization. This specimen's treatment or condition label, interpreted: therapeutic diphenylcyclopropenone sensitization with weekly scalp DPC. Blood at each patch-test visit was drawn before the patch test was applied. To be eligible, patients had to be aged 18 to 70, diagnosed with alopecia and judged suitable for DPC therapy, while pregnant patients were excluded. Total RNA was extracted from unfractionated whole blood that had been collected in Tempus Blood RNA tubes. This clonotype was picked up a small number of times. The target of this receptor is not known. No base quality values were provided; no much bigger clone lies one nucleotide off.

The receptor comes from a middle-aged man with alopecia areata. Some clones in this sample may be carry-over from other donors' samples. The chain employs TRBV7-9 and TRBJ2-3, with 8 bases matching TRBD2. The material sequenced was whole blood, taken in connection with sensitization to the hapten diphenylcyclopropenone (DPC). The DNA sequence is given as TGTGCCAGCAGCCCCCCGGCTAGCGGGAGCACAGATACGCAGTATTTT. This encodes CASSPPASGSTDTQYF.